These T cell receptor beta chains were read from a single sample in a study of Ad26.COV2.S vaccination and SARS-CoV-2 variants. This table comes from immunoSEQ multiplex PCR, and its TCRdb copy is limited to in-frame clones, with some not included. The sample holds roughly 500,000 clones, around 90% seen once. The starting material was peripheral blood, obtained in a trial of Ad26.COV2.S vaccine versus placebo. These receptors all stem from a person between 18 and 65 years old who received the Ad26.COV2.S COVID-19 vaccine or a placebo. Both conserved end residues are part of each CDR3. Fields, in order: V gene, D gene, clone size, J gene, CDR3 protein, CDR3 DNA. D genes are given only for firm matches. Only part of the rows carry a size: once, few, many, or a class if the clone is expanded.

V: TRBV30
D: .
size: .
J: TRBJ1-1
CDR3: CAWQRNTEAFF
DNA: TGTGCCTGGCAGAGGAACACTGAAGCTTTCTTT

V: TRBV30
D: .
size: .
J: TRBJ1-6
CDR3: CAWVNGGYAYNSPLHF
DNA: TGTGCCTGGGTAAATGGGGGTTATGCCTATAATTCACCCCTCCACTTT

V: TRBV2
D: TRBD1
size: .
J: TRBJ1-1
CDR3: CASSIKTGRNGEAFF
DNA: TGTGCCAGCAGTATCAAGACAGGGAGGAACGGTGAAGCTTTCTTT

V: TRBV11-3
D: TRBD2
size: .
J: TRBJ2-3
CDR3: CASSLAGFDTQYF
DNA: TGTGCCAGCAGCCTAGCGGGATTCGATACGCAGTATTTT

V: TRBV10-3
D: .
size: .
J: TRBJ2-7
CDR3: CAISELGEQYF
DNA: TGTGCCATCAGTGAGTTAGGGGAGCAGTACTTC

V: TRBV9
D: TRBD2
size: .
J: TRBJ2-1
CDR3: CASSVDAGGLAGTNEQFF
DNA: TGTGCCAGCAGCGTAGATGCAGGGGGACTAGCGGGAACCAATGAGCAGTTCTTC

V: TRBV6-2/TRBV6-3
D: TRBD1
size: once
J: TRBJ1-1
CDR3: CASRQTGAMNTEAFF
DNA: TGTGCCAGCCGCCAGACAGGGGCAATGAACACTGAAGCTTTCTTT

V: TRBV29-1
D: TRBD1
size: .
J: TRBJ2-7
CDR3: CSVLGGTDYEQYF
DNA: TGCAGCGTTTTAGGGGGCACCGACTACGAGCAGTACTTC

V: TRBV28
D: .
size: .
J: TRBJ2-5
CDR3: CASSQGAVLETQYF
DNA: TGTGCCAGCAGTCAAGGGGCGGTGCTGGAGACCCAGTACTTC

V: TRBV16
D: .
size: .
J: TRBJ1-2
CDR3: CASSPGALRYGYTF
DNA: TGTGCCAGCAGCCCGGGGGCCCTACGCTATGGCTACACCTTC

V: TRBV7-9
D: TRBD2
size: .
J: TRBJ2-3
CDR3: CASSLYSMGLAKADTQYF
DNA: TGTGCCAGCAGCTTGTACTCTATGGGACTAGCGAAGGCGGATACGCAGTATTTT

V: TRBV27
D: .
size: .
J: TRBJ2-5
CDR3: CALAGWETQYF
DNA: TGTGCCCTAGCAGGGTGGGAGACCCAGTACTTC

V: TRBV5-1
D: .
size: .
J: TRBJ1-2
CDR3: CASSMEGLLGTF
DNA: TGCGCCAGCAGCATGGAGGGCCTCCTTGGGACCTTC

V: TRBV15
D: TRBD1
size: .
J: TRBJ1-2
CDR3: CATSKSETGTPGDYGYTF
DNA: TGTGCCACCAGCAAGTCCGAGACAGGGACCCCGGGGGACTATGGCTACACCTTC

V: TRBV6-1
D: .
size: .
J: TRBJ1-5
CDR3: CASSEGRYGQPQHF
DNA: TGTGCCAGCAGTGAAGGACGGTATGGTCAGCCCCAGCATTTT

V: TRBV11-3
D: TRBD2
size: .
J: TRBJ2-7
CDR3: CASRLHRGGRGHEQYF
DNA: TGTGCCAGCAGGTTACACCGAGGCGGGAGAGGCCACGAGCAGTACTTC

V: TRBV24-1
D: TRBD2
size: .
J: TRBJ2-3
CDR3: CATSDFSLAGKTSTDTQYF
DNA: TGTGCCACCAGTGATTTTTCACTAGCGGGAAAAACTAGCACAGATACGCAGTATTTT

V: TRBV7-3
D: TRBD2
size: once
J: TRBJ2-1
CDR3: CASSLTTSGSGKGEQFF
DNA: TGTGCCAGCAGCTTAACGACTAGCGGGAGCGGGAAGGGTGAGCAGTTCTTC

V: TRBV7-6
D: TRBD1
size: .
J: TRBJ1-4
CDR3: CASSPRQGRGEKLFF
DNA: TGTGCCAGCAGCCCGAGACAGGGGCGCGGTGAAAAACTGTTTTTT

V: TRBV3-1/TRBV3-2
D: .
size: .
J: TRBJ1-2
CDR3: CASSQVGTRDGYTF
DNA: TGTGCCAGCAGCCAAGTCGGGACGAGAGATGGCTACACCTTC

V: TRBV5-1
D: .
size: .
J: TRBJ2-3
CDR3: CASSWQGYTDTQYF
DNA: TGCGCCAGCAGCTGGCAGGGGTACACAGATACGCAGTATTTT

V: TRBV28
D: TRBD1
size: .
J: TRBJ2-7
CDR3: CASSKGQGISYEQYF
DNA: TGTGCCAGCAGTAAGGGACAGGGGATTTCCTACGAGCAGTACTTC

V: TRBV7-2
D: .
size: .
J: TRBJ1-2
CDR3: CASSLEGSLYGYTF
DNA: TGTGCCAGCAGCTTAGAGGGGAGCCTCTATGGCTACACCTTC

V: TRBV18
D: .
size: .
J: TRBJ2-7
CDR3: CASSPFPDVYEQYF
DNA: TGTGCCAGCTCACCTTTCCCAGACGTGTACGAGCAGTACTTC